The T cell receptor beta chain described here comes from a study of shared clonotypes between healthy human individuals. In the case of this clone: The antigen is unknown.

Samples underwent the assay at deep level. The table came from immunoSEQ multiplex PCR; TCRdb's copy has only in-frame clones and leaves some out. The data contain some 2.1 million clones, 85% to 95% of them singletons. The CDR3 runs 15 residues. V shed 3 bases and J shed 4 bases, with 16 bases lying between them. The germline CDR1 and CDR2 sequences are SGDLS and YYNGEE. Study results and caveats: The donor pool, a small one, limited the genetic and exposure-history diversity represented.

The chain recombines TRBV9 with TRBJ1-2, with D possibly being TRBD1 (6 bases). The sequenced sample was naive CD4+ T cells sorted from blood. Subset here: CD45RA+ positively selected. The TCR was taken from a man younger than 30 in good health. The CDR3 region is CASSGTGSKPYGYTF. The DNA of the CDR3 is TGTGCCAGCAGCGGTACAGGGTCCAAACCCTATGGCTACACCTTC.